Presented here are 23 T cell receptor beta chains from one specimen sequenced in a study of blood T cell repertoires in COVID-19. Libraries were prepared by immunoSEQ multiplex PCR; TCRdb keeps only in-frame clonotypes and omits some of them. The table shows around 140,000 clones, with around nine tenths occurring only once. Sequencing was carried out using peripheral blood. The receptors originated from a human donor in a cohort sampled during active COVID-19.

This chain's CDR3 is CASSSPWAGNYGYTF. The DNA for the CDR3 is TGTGCCAGCAGTTCTCCTTGGGCAGGGAACTATGGCTACACCTTC. The J gene is TRBJ1-2, the V gene TRBV28; maybe TRBD1 (5 bases). The CDR3 sequence is 15 residues long. Looked up from germline, CDR1 is MDHEN and CDR2 is SYDVKM. Trimming took off 4 bases at V and 2 bases at J, with 14 bases between the two ends.

The rearrangement links TRBV6-2 or TRBV6-3 to TRBJ2-5, with 12 bases fitting TRBD2. V trimming: 1 base; J trimming: 0 bases; junction bases outside the gene matches: 0. Germline V gives CDR1 MNHEY, CDR2 SVGEGT. The CDR3 contains 16 residues. For the CDR3, the DNA is TGTGCCAGCAGTTACTGGACTAGCGGGAACCAAGAGACCCAGTACTTC. Translation gives CASSYWTSGNQETQYF.

The gene calls are TRBV5-1 and TRBJ2-3; possible D gene TRBD1, 6 bases. Trimming removed 4 bases from V and 6 bases from J, with 12 bases in between. The CDR3 has 13 amino acids. Looked up from germline, CDR1 is SGHRS and CDR2 is YFSETQ. CDR3 residues: CASSLTRGDTQYF. In nucleotides, the CDR3 is TGCGCCAGCAGCCTCACGAGGGGGGATACGCAGTATTTT. Complete variable domain (other parts from reference TRBV5-1 and TRBJ2-3): KAGVTQTPRYLIKTRGQQVTLSCSPISGHRSVSWYQQTPGQGLQFLFEYFSETQRNKGNFPGRFSGRQFSNSRSEMNVSTLELGDSALYLCASSLTRGDTQYFGPGTRLTVL.

This clone was seen a few times. This chain links TRBV5-6 with TRBJ1-1, with 8 bases identical to TRBD1. Trimming removed 6 bases from V and 5 bases from J; junction bases left unmatched: 9. This CDR3 spans 14 amino acids. Germline CDR1 reads SGHDT; CDR2 reads YYEEEE. The CDR3 DNA sequence: TGTGCCAGCAACCCAGTGGACAGGGAGACTGAAGCTTTCTTT. It translates to CASNPVDRETEAFF.

This clone appeared a single time. This chain joins TRBV7-3 and TRBJ1-1, with a possible D match to TRBD1 (6 bases). The CDR3 length is 15 residues. V gave up 5 bases and J gave up 0 bases, with 13 bases separating them. Per the germline V gene, CDR1 is SGHTA and CDR2 is FQGTGA. CDR3 region: CASSELGQLNTEAFF. Here the CDR3 DNA reads TGTGCCAGCAGCGAACTCGGACAGTTGAACACTGAAGCTTTCTTT.

The count of this clone is one. V is TRBV4-3 and J is TRBJ1-1, with D uncertain. Germline CDR1 is LGHNA and CDR2 is YSLEER. The V and J ends lost 1 base and 3 bases respectively, with 15 bases between them. The CDR3 contains 16 residues. CDR3 region: CASSQVGGSRDTEAFF. For the CDR3, the DNA is TGCGCCAGCAGCCAAGTCGGTGGCTCTCGGGACACTGAAGCTTTCTTT.

The chain carries TRBV5-1 and TRBJ2-1; no clear D. From germline, CDR1 is SGHRS and CDR2 YFSETQ. There are 12 residues in the CDR3. V gave up 0 bases and J gave up 8 bases, with 6 bases separating them. In nucleotides, the CDR3 is TGCGCCAGCAGCTTGGTCCCGGATGAGCAGTTCTTC. Residues: CASSLVPDEQFF. Based on the CDR3 plus reference TRBV5-1 and TRBJ2-1, the full variable domain is KAGVTQTPRYLIKTRGQQVTLSCSPISGHRSVSWYQQTPGQGLQFLFEYFSETQRNKGNFPGRFSGRQFSNSRSEMNVSTLELGDSALYLCASSLVPDEQFFGPGTRLTVL.

The chain links TRBV11-2 to TRBJ2-2, with D possibly being TRBD1 (6 bases). CDR3 length: 16 residues. Per the germline V gene, CDR1 is SGHAT and CDR2 is FQNNGV. V shed 4 bases and J shed 5 bases, with 17 bases lying between them. CDR3 in DNA: TGTGCCAGCAGCTCCCGACCCCTCCAGGGGACCGGGGAGCTGTTTTTT. It codes for CASSSRPLQGTGELFF.

The sample holds one count of this clone. The chain uses TRBV19 and TRBJ1-1; no clear D gene. CDR3 length: 13 residues. V lost 3 bases and J 0 bases, leaving 5 bases between the germline ends. CDR1 is LNHDA, CDR2 SQIVND, per germline (reference sequence). The CDR3 reads CASSITVNTEAFF. The CDR3 nucleotides are TGTGCCAGTAGTATTACAGTGAACACTGAAGCTTTCTTT.

This clone was seen a single time. The rearrangement uses TRBV12-5 and TRBJ1-5; no definite D call. V was trimmed by 2 bases and J by 6 bases, leaving 11 bases between them. Germline V lookup: CDR1 LGHNT, CDR2 FRNRAP. The length of the CDR3 is 14 residues. CDR3 residues: CASGLPRGGQPQHF. The CDR3 DNA sequence: TGTGCTAGTGGTTTGCCCCGAGGAGGTCAGCCCCAGCATTTT.

The chain joins TRBV9 to TRBJ2-3, with TRBD2 matching over 10 bases. This CDR3 region has 16 residues. Trimming cost V 4 bases and J 2 bases; bases outside gene matches: 7. In germline, CDR1 is SGDLS, CDR2 YYNGEE. The CDR3 loop reads CASSSSSGGATDTQYF. CDR3 DNA sequence: TGTGCCAGCAGCTCCTCAAGCGGGGGGGCCACAGATACGCAGTATTTT.

V usage is TRBV7-9 and J usage is TRBJ1-4, with no clear D. With 5 bases removed from V and 4 bases from J, the gap between germline ends came to 20 bases. The CDR3 covers 17 residues. CDR1 is SEHNR and CDR2 is FQNEAQ in the germline V gene (reference sequence). The CDR3 nucleotides read TGTGCCAGCAGCCCTACGGGTAGACGGGAAATTAATGAAAAACTGTTTTTT. Translated, it gives CASSPTGRREINEKLFF.

CDR3 sequence: CASSVVNPSGDTQYF. CDR3 sequence (DNA): TGTGCCAGCAGCGTAGTTAACCCCAGTGGAGATACGCAGTATTTT. The chain links TRBV9 to TRBJ2-3; D gene unclear. This CDR3 has 15 residues. V lost 0 bases and J lost 5, with 13 bases in between. Looked up from germline, CDR1 is SGDLS and CDR2 is YYNGEE.

The V and J genes are TRBV5-4 and TRBJ1-2; maybe TRBD1 (5 bases). There are 15 residues in the CDR3. Trimming removed 2 bases from V and 0 bases from J, with 11 bases in between. Germline V CDR1 and CDR2: SGHNT, YYREEE (reference sequence). CDR3 amino acids: CASSFYRSPNYGYTF. The DNA for the CDR3 is TGTGCCAGCAGCTTCTACAGGAGTCCTAACTATGGCTACACCTTC.

This clone was observed once. The chain carries TRBV18 and TRBJ1-1, with D tentatively TRBD1 (6 bases). This CDR3 is built from 14 residues. Trimming shortened V by 5 bases and J by 2 bases, and 12 bases separated the two germline ends. From germline, CDR1 is KGHSH and CDR2 LQKENI. CDR3 amino acids: CASSATGFNTEAFF. The CDR3 nucleotides read TGTGCCAGCTCAGCTACAGGGTTTAACACTGAAGCTTTCTTT. The full variable domain, its missing parts supplied by reference TRBV18 and TRBJ1-1, is NAGVMQNPRHLVRRRGQEARLRCSPMKGHSHVYWYRQLPEEGLKFMVYLQKENIIDESGMPKERFSAEFPKEGPSILRIQQVVRGDSAAYFCASSATGFNTEAFFGQGTRLTVV.

This clone was found once. The chain carries TRBV30 and TRBJ2-7; the match to TRBD2 covers 10 bases. Per germline, CDR1 GTSNPN and CDR2 SVGIG (reference sequence). V lost 0 bases and J lost 3; bases outside the gene matches: 2. CDR3 length: 14 amino acids. CDR3 bases: TGTGCCTGGAGTGTTCGACTAGCGGGCTACGAGCAGTACTTC. Residues: CAWSVRLAGYEQYF.

This clone was picked up one time. The chain uses TRBV7-6 and TRBJ1-1; perhaps TRBD1 as D (6 bases). Germline V gene data show CDR1 as SGHVS and CDR2 as FNYEAQ. The germline V and J ends were trimmed by 1 base and 4 bases, with 10 bases remaining between them. The CDR3 covers 14 residues. As DNA, the CDR3 is TGTGCCAGCAGCTTAGGGGACACAGGCACTGAAGCTTTCTTT. Its protein product is CASSLGDTGTEAFF.

The chain carries TRBV2 and TRBJ1-2, with 10 bases matching TRBD1. Germline-derived CDR1 and CDR2 are SNHLY and FYNNEI. This CDR3 contains 15 residues. Unmatched junction bases numbered 5, after V lost 3 bases and J lost 4 bases. CDR3 DNA: TGTGCCAGCAGTGATCGGACAGGGGGTAGCTATGGCTACACCTTC. Encoded protein: CASSDRTGGSYGYTF.

The gene calls are TRBV6-5 and TRBJ2-3, with D tentatively TRBD2 (5 bases). Germline CDR1 is MNHEY and CDR2 is SVGAGI. This CDR3 region has 14 residues. V lost 8 bases, J lost 1 base, and 13 bases lay in between. The CDR3 DNA reads TGTGCCAGCGCCCGGGGTTTGGGCACAGATACGCAGTATTTT. Residues: CASARGLGTDTQYF.

CDR3 in DNA: TGTGCCAGCTCACCGAGGACAGGGGGCTACGAGCAGTACTTC. Translated: CASSPRTGGYEQYF. V gene TRBV18 combines with J gene TRBJ2-7; 10 bases are shared with TRBD1. Per germline, CDR1 KGHSH and CDR2 LQKENI. V was pared by 3 bases and J by 3 bases, with 2 bases of the junction left unmatched. The CDR3 loop spans 14 amino acids.

This clone was detected once. V and J are TRBV7-2 and TRBJ2-1; D tentatively fits TRBD1 or TRBD2 (6 bases each). This CDR3 has 13 residues. Germline CDR1 SGHTA, CDR2 FQGNSA. The germline V and J ends were trimmed by 5 bases and 5 bases, with 10 bases remaining between them. The CDR3: CASSLGGHNEQFF. CDR3 sequence (DNA): TGTGCCAGCAGCCTAGGGGGGCACAATGAGCAGTTCTTC.

The rearrangement uses TRBV4-1 and TRBJ2-2, with TRBD2 matching 10 bases. Germline trimming cut 1 base from V and 6 bases from J; bases unmatched to any gene: 5. The CDR3 contains 16 residues. Germline V CDR1 and CDR2: MGHRA, YSYEKL. CDR3: CASSQGLAGDPGELFF. In nucleotides, the CDR3 is TGCGCCAGCAGCCAAGGGCTAGCGGGGGACCCCGGGGAGCTGTTTTTT.

The V call is TRBV3-1 (or the pseudogene TRBV3-2), the J call TRBJ1-4, with 9 bases aligning to TRBD1. The trim removed 7 bases at V and 6 bases at J, leaving 12 bases unmatched. The CDR3 is made up of 16 amino acids. Germline V lookup: CDR1 LGHDT, CDR2 YNNKEL (reference sequence). CDR3 amino acids: CASNSPGTGTDEKLFF. The CDR3 DNA reads as TGTGCCAGCAACAGTCCCGGGACAGGGACCGATGAAAAACTGTTTTTT.